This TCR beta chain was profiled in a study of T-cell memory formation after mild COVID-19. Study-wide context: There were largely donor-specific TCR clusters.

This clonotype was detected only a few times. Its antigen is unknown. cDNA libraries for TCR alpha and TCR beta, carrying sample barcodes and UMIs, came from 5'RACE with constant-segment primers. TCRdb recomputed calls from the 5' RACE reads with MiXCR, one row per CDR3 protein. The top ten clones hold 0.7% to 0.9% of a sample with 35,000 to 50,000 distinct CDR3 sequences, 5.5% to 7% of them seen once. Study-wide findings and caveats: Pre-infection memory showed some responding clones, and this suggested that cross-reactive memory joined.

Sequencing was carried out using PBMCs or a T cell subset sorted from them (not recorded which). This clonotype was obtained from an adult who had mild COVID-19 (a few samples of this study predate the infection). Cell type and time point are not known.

The CDR3 is CASSSHFVAAGTDTQYF. CDR3 DNA sequence: TGTGCCAGCAGCTCTCATTTCGTAGCGGCGGGCACAGATACGCAGTATTTT. The chain links TRBV11-2 to TRBJ2-3; possibly TRBD2 for D (6 bases). CDR1 and CDR2 from the germline V gene are SGHAT and FQNNGV. With 4 bases removed from V and 1 base from J, the gap between germline ends came to 18 bases. This CDR3 has 17 residues.